Each of the 21 T cell receptor beta chains below was sequenced from the same sample in a study of cytomegalovirus exposure and HLA in healthy donors. In the PCR, 60 Vbeta and 13 Jbeta primers were used. TCRdb's table, derived via immunoSEQ multiplex PCR, lists solely in-frame clones and lacks some. The table has about 110,000 clones, around 80% seen once. Material for sequencing was PBMCs. Source of these receptors: a man aged 30 to 39 in good health and CMV-seropositive.

The rearrangement joins TRBV11-2 to TRBJ2-7; 11 nucleotides match TRBD2. This CDR3 is built from 13 residues. Germline V gene lookup returns CDR1 SGHAT and CDR2 FQNNGV. The V and J ends lost 3 bases and 6 bases, in that order; junction bases with no gene match: 1. CDR3 sequence reads: CASSLGTSGEQYV. The DNA of the CDR3 is TGTGCCAGCAGCTTGGGGACTAGCGGCGAGCAGTACGTC.

This chain connects TRBV30 to TRBJ2-7; TRBD1 matches at 7 bases. Germline CDR1 is GTSNPN and CDR2 is SVGIG (reference sequence). The CDR3 is made up of 14 amino acids. Losses at the gene ends were 2 bases for V and 4 bases for J; bases not matched to a gene: 8. The CDR3 DNA is TGTGCCTGGAGTAATCATCCCAGGGGGTACGAGCAGTACTTC. Translated: CAWSNHPRGYEQYF. Filled out from reference TRBV30 and TRBJ2-7, the complete variable domain reads SQTIHQWPATLVQPVGSPLSLECTVEGTSNPNLYWYRQAAGRGLQLLFYSVGIGQISSEVPQNLSASRPQDRQFILSSKKLLLSDSGFYLCAWSNHPRGYEQYFGPGTRLTVT.

This chain joins TRBV19 and TRBJ1-5; D possibly corresponds to TRBD1 (5 bases). Trimming removed 9 bases from V and 2 bases from J, with 17 bases in between. Per the germline V gene, CDR1 is LNHDA and CDR2 is SQIVND (reference sequence). The CDR3 extends over 15 amino acids. The CDR3, as DNA: TGTGCCAGCACCCGGGGGGAGGTTGGCAATCAGCCCCAGCATTTT. Translation gives CASTRGEVGNQPQHF.

In DNA, the CDR3 is TGCGCCAGCAGCTTGGGACAGGGAGGCAATCAGCCCCAGCATTTT. Amino acid sequence: CASSLGQGGNQPQHF. The chain employs TRBV5-1 and TRBJ1-5; 7 bases are shared with TRBD1. With 0 bases clipped from V and 2 bases from J, the junction kept 2 bases outside the gene matches. Germline CDR1 and CDR2: SGHRS and YFSETQ. This CDR3 has 15 amino acids. Filled out from reference TRBV5-1 and TRBJ1-5, the complete variable domain reads KAGVTQTPRYLIKTRGQQVTLSCSPISGHRSVSWYQQTPGQGLQFLFEYFSETQRNKGNFPGRFSGRQFSNSRSEMNVSTLELGDSALYLCASSLGQGGNQPQHFGDGTRLSIL.

The genes are TRBV27 and TRBJ2-3, with 9 positions matching TRBD2. This CDR3 has 16 residues. CDR1 and CDR2 from the germline V gene are MNHEY and SMNVEV (reference sequence). Trimming removed 1 base from V and 4 bases from J; junction bases left unmatched: 6. Written as DNA, the CDR3 is TGTGCCAGCAGTTTATTGTCGCGGGAGGGCGCAGATACGCAGTATTTT. It codes for CASSLLSREGADTQYF.

In its sample, this clone was seen once. This rearrangement joins TRBV5-4 to TRBJ2-3, with D possibly TRBD1 on 5 matching bases. This CDR3 is built from 14 residues. The germline V gene has CDR1 SGHNT and CDR2 YYREEE (reference sequence). Trimming removed 3 bases from V and 4 bases from J, with 12 bases in between. CDR3 in amino acids: CASSWGTGPDTQYF. CDR3 DNA: TGTGCCAGCAGCTGGGGTACAGGTCCAGATACGCAGTATTTT.

This clone was seen a single time. In DNA form, the CDR3 reads TGTGCCAGCAGTTGGGCAGGGGGGAGGACTGAAGCTTTCTTT. Protein: CASSWAGGRTEAFF. The chain recombines TRBV27 with TRBJ1-1; 7 bases fit TRBD1. Germline V gene data show CDR1 as MNHEY and CDR2 as SMNVEV (reference sequence). J gave up 5 bases and V 4 bases, and 7 bases lay outside the gene matches. CDR3 length equals 14 residues.

The J gene is TRBJ2-5, the V gene TRBV5-1; TRBD2 matches at 7 bases. CDR1 is SGHRS and CDR2 is YFSETQ in the germline V gene. V gave up 0 bases and J gave up 2 bases; unmatched junction bases: 4. CDR3 length equals 15 residues. In nucleotides, the CDR3 is TGCGCCAGCAGCTTGGCTGGGACTACACAAGAGACCCAGTACTTC. Encoded protein: CASSLAGTTQETQYF.

The chain is built from TRBV10-2 and TRBJ2-5; 8 nucleotides match TRBD1. This CDR3 spans 15 amino acids. Germline V CDR1 and CDR2: WSHSY, SAAADI. The ends lost 4 bases at V and 2 bases at J; junction bases unmatched: 6. The CDR3 loop is CASSGYRGDQETQYF. CDR3 DNA: TGCGCCAGCAGTGGGTACAGGGGGGATCAAGAGACCCAGTACTTC.

The rearrangement joins TRBV6-5 to TRBJ1-1; no reliable D call. Trimming took off 10 bases at V and 2 bases at J, with 14 bases between the two ends. Germline-derived CDR1 and CDR2 are MNHEY and SVGAGI. This CDR3 comprises 13 residues. The CDR3 DNA sequence: TGTGCCACCTCTGCGGGTTACAACACTGAAGCTTTCTTT. Its translation is CATSAGYNTEAFF.

The chain links TRBV2 to TRBJ1-2; D is uncertain. The CDR3 consists of 13 residues. V lost 7 bases and J lost 6, with 15 bases in between. CDR1 and CDR2 (germline): SNHLY, FYNNEI. The CDR3 bases are TGTGCCAGCACGGTAGATCCTATCCATGGCTACACCTTC. It codes for CASTVDPIHGYTF. Full variable domain (outside the CDR3, taken from reference TRBV2 and TRBJ1-2): EPEVTQTPSHQVTQMGQEVILRCVPISNHLYFYWYRQILGQKVEFLVSFYNNEISEKSEIFDDQFSVERPDGSNFTLKIRSTKLEDSAMYFCASTVDPIHGYTFGSGTRLTVV.

About this clone itself: No conserved phenylalanine or tryptophan ends this CDR3, so it is likely a read error. The rearrangement uses TRBV28 and TRBJ1-2; D is unclear. Germline CDR1 is MDHEN and CDR2 is SYDVKM. This CDR3 comprises 10 residues. As DNA, the CDR3 is TGTGGGTCATATCAGTGGGGCTACACCTCC. This encodes CGSYQWGYTS.

The chain joins TRBV5-4 to TRBJ2-5, with D perhaps TRBD1 (6 bases). The J call could be wrong; TRBJ2-7 is a better fit for the DNA end. Germline V gene sequence: CDR1 SGHNT, CDR2 YYREEE (reference sequence). The CDR3 consists of 14 residues. This CDR3 is CASSPAAGVYEQYF. CDR3 sequence (DNA): TGTGCCAGCAGCCCCGCGGCAGGGGTCTACGAGCAGTACTTC.

The genes are TRBV6-6 and TRBJ2-7; D is possibly TRBD1 (7 bases). Trimming removed 5 bases from V and 4 bases from J, with 18 bases in between. From germline, CDR1 is MNHNY and CDR2 SVGAGI (reference sequence). There are 15 residues in the CDR3. As DNA, the CDR3 is TGTGCCAGCAGTGCGGGGTACAGGGGAGGTTACGAGCAGTACTTC. As protein: CASSAGYRGGYEQYF.

The CDR3 spells CASSLGLTVQQETQYF. The CDR3 DNA is TGTGCCAGCAGCTTAGGGTTGACAGTCCAACAAGAGACCCAGTACTTC. The rearrangement uses TRBV5-4 and TRBJ2-5, with D maybe TRBD1 (5 bases). CDR3 size: 16 residues. The V end lost 2 bases, the J end lost 2 bases, and 16 bases lay between the germline ends. The germline CDR1 and CDR2 sequences are SGHNT and YYREEE (reference sequence).

This chain uses TRBV11-2 with TRBJ2-2; TRBD1 is a possible D gene (5 bases). Germline V gene lookup returns CDR1 SGHAT and CDR2 FQNNGV. The CDR3 length is 14 residues. The V and J ends lost 5 bases and 4 bases respectively, with 11 bases between them. CDR3 sequence reads: CASSLRQSTGELFF. The CDR3 DNA follows: TGTGCCAGCAGCCTCCGACAGAGCACCGGGGAGCTGTTTTTT.

The chain recombines TRBV27 with TRBJ2-1; 10 bases are shared with TRBD2. The CDR3 covers 15 residues. CDR1 MNHEY and CDR2 SMNVEV come from the germline V gene (reference sequence). V lost 6 bases and J lost 7; bases outside the gene matches: 9. In nucleotides, the CDR3 is TGTGCCAGCAGAGCCCGCCTAGCGGGAGATAATGAGCAGTTCTTC. As protein: CASRARLAGDNEQFF.

CDR3 nucleotide sequence: TGTGCCTGGGGAGGACAGGGCGTGGTGGGGACCCAGTACTTC. Its translation: CAWGGQGVVGTQYF. The chain carries TRBV30 and TRBJ2-5; 8 nucleotides align to TRBD1. Germline-derived CDR1 and CDR2 are GTSNPN and SVGIG (reference sequence). This CDR3 is built from 14 residues. J was trimmed by 7 bases and V by 5 bases; bases with no gene match: 12.

A single count supports this clone. This chain links TRBV19 with TRBJ2-3; 9 bases align to TRBD2. This CDR3 has 15 amino acids. Losses at the gene ends were 7 bases for V and 4 bases for J; bases not matched to a gene: 9. Germline V lookup: CDR1 LNHDA, CDR2 SQIVND (reference sequence). As DNA, the CDR3 is TGTGCCAGTACCGAAAGGGGCGGGAGGGCAGATACGCAGTATTTT. It codes for CASTERGGRADTQYF.

The rearrangement uses TRBV6-1 and TRBJ2-1; 8 bases align to TRBD1. Germline V gene lookup returns CDR1 MNHNS and CDR2 SASEGT. The length of the CDR3 is 15 residues. Trimming cost V 5 bases and J 2 bases; bases outside gene matches: 5. CDR3 sequence: CASSPDRAAYNEQFF. The CDR3 DNA reads as TGTGCCAGCAGTCCGGACAGGGCCGCCTACAATGAGCAGTTCTTC.

V usage is TRBV11-2 and J usage is TRBJ2-2, with 9 bases lining up with TRBD2. The germline V gene encodes CDR1 SGHAT and CDR2 FQNNGV. J was trimmed by 4 bases and V by 0 bases; bases with no gene match: 6. The CDR3 sequence is 17 residues long. The chain's CDR3 is CASSLDLAGNPTGELFF. CDR3 nucleotides: TGTGCCAGCAGCTTAGACCTAGCGGGAAATCCCACCGGGGAGCTGTTTTTT.